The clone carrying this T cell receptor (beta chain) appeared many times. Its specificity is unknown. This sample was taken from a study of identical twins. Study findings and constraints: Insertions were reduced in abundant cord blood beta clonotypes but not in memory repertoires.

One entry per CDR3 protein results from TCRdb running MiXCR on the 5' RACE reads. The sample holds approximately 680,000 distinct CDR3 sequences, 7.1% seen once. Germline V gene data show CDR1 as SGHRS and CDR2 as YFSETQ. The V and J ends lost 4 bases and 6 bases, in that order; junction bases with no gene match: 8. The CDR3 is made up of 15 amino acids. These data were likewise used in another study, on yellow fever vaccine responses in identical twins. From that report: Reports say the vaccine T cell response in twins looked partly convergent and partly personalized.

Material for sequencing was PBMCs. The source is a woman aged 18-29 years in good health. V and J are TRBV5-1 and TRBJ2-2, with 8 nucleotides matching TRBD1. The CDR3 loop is CASSPRTGWAGELFF. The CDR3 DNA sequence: TGCGCCAGCAGCCCAAGGACAGGGTGGGCCGGGGAGCTGTTTTTT. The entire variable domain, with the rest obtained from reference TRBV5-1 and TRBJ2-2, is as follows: KAGVTQTPRYLIKTRGQQVTLSCSPISGHRSVSWYQQTPGQGLQFLFEYFSETQRNKGNFPGRFSGRQFSNSRSEMNVSTLELGDSALYLCASSPRTGWAGELFFGEGSRLTVL.